This T cell receptor (beta chain) was observed in a study of blood T cell repertoires in COVID-19. Produced via immunoSEQ multiplex PCR; TCRdb's table is partial and in-frame only. The sample lists about 260,000 clones; approximately 91% were seen once. This clone occurred once. Material: peripheral blood. The sequence was collected from a person aged 18 to 35 with COVID-19, enrolled during active disease.

CDR3 in amino acids: CASSQGQTQETQYF. DNA of the CDR3: TGCGCCAGCAGCCAGGGACAGACCCAAGAGACCCAGTACTTC. The chain couples TRBV5-1 to TRBJ2-5, with 7 bases lining up with TRBD1. With 4 bases clipped from V and 1 base from J, the junction kept 4 bases outside the gene matches. This CDR3 spans 14 amino acids. Germline V gene lookup returns CDR1 SGHRS and CDR2 YFSETQ.